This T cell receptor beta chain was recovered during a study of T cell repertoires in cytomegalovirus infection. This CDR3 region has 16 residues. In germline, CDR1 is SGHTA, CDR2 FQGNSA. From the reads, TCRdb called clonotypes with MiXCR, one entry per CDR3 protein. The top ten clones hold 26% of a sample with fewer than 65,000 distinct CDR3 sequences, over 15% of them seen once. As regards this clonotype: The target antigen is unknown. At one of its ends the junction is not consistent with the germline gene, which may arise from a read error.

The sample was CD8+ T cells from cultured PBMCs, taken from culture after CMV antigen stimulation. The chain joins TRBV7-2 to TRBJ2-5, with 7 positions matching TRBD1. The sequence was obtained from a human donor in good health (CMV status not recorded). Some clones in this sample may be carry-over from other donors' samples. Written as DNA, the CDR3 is TGTGCCATCAGCTTAAGTGGGACAGCAGTTCAAGAGACCCAGTACTTC. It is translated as CAISLSGTAVQETQYF.